The T cell receptor beta chain under discussion was sequenced for a study of shared clonotypes between healthy human individuals. Study context: A donor's plate count was three for CD4 naive and three for CD4 memory; CD8 naive had two and CD8 memory one. The study, taken as a whole, reports: It was observed that 5% to 6.5% of naive CD4 clonotypes were shared across a few donors.

Notes on this clone: Antigen: not known.

Looked up from germline, CDR1 is SGHAT and CDR2 is FQNNGV. The CDR3 sequence is 14 residues long. The ends were cut back, 2 bases at V and 6 bases at J, with 13 bases in the middle. Repertoires were generated with immunoSEQ multiplex PCR, while TCRdb's copy carries only in-frame clones and drops some. The sample has over a million clones; more than 75% are singletons. The sequencing input was memory CD4+ T cells from PBMCs. Subset given: CD45RA-negative fraction. The TCR sequence derives from a man younger than 35 in good health. Some clones in this sample may be carry-over from other donors' samples. The chain is built from TRBV11-2 and TRBJ1-2; D possibly corresponds to TRBD1 (6 bases). CDR3: CASSLLGGLHGYTF. The CDR3 DNA reads as TGTGCCAGCAGCTTACTGGGGGGCCTTCATGGCTACACCTTC.